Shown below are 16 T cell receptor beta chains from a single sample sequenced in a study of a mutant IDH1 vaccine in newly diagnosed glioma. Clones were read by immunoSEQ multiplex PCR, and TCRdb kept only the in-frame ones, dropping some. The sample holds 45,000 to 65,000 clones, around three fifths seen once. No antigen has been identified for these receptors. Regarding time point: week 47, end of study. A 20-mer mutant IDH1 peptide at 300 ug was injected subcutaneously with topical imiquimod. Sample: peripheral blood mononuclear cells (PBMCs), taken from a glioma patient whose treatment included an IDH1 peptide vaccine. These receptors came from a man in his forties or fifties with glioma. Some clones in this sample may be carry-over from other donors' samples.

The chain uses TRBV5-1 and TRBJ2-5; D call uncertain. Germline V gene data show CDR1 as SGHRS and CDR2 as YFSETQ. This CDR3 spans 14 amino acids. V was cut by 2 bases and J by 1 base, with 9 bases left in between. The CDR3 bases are TGCGCCAGCAGCTTCGGAGACACCCAAGAGACCCAGTACTTC. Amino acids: CASSFGDTQETQYF.

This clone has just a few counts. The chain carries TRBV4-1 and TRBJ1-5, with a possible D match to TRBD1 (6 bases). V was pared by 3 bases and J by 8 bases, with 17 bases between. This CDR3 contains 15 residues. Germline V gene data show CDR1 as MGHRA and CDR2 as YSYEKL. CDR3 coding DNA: TGCGCCAGCAGCCACGATGACAGGTCAACGAAGCCCCAGCATTTT. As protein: CASSHDDRSTKPQHF.

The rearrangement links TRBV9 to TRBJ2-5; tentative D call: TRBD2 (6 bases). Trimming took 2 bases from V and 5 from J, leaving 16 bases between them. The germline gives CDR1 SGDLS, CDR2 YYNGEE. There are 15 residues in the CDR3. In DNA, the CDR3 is TGTGCCAGCAGCGTGGAGGGCAGGGATCGGGAGACCCAGTACTTC. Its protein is CASSVEGRDRETQYF.

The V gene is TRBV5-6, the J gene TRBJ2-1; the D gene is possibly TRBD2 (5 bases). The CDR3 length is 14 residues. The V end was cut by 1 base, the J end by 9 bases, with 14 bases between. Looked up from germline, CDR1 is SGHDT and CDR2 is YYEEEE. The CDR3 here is CASSLNSGRGEQFF. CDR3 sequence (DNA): TGTGCCAGCAGCTTGAATTCGGGGAGAGGTGAGCAGTTCTTC.

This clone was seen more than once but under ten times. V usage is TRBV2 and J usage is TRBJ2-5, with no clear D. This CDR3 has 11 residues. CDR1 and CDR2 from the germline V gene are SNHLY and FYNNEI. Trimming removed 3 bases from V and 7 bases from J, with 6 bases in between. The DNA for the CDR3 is TGTGCCAGCAGTGATTCCGGGACCCAGTACTTC. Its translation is CASSDSGTQYF. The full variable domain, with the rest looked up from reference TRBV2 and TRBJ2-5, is EPEVTQTPSHQVTQMGQEVILRCVPISNHLYFYWYRQILGQKVEFLVSFYNNEISEKSEIFDDQFSVERPDGSNFTLKIRSTKLEDSAMYFCASSDSGTQYFGPGTRLLVL.

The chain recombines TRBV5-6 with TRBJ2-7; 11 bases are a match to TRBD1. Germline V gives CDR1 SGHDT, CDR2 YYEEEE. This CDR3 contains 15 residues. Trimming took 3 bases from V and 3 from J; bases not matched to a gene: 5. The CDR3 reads CASSSLGQGGYEQYF. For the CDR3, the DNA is TGTGCCAGCAGCTCACTGGGACAGGGGGGCTACGAGCAGTACTTC.

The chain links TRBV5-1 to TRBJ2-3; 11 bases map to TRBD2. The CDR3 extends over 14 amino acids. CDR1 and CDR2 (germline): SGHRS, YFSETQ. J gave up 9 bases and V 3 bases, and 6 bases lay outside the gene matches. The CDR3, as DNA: TGCGCCAGCAGCTCTATAGCGGGGGGGCCCACGCAGTATTTT. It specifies CASSSIAGGPTQYF.

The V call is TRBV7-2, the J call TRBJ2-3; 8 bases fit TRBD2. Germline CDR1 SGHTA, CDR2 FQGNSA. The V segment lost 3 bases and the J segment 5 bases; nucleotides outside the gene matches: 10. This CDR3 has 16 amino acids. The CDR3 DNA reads TGTGCCAGCAGCTTCTATTCGACTAGCGTGGGAGATACGCAGTATTTT. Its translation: CASSFYSTSVGDTQYF.

CDR3: CAISDWGGANTEAFF. DNA of the CDR3: TGTGCCATCAGTGATTGGGGGGGCGCGAACACTGAAGCTTTCTTT. The genes are TRBV10-3 and TRBJ1-1, with D possibly TRBD1 on 6 matching bases. V lost 3 bases and J lost 1, with 12 bases in between. The germline CDR1 and CDR2 sequences are ENHRY and SYGVKD. The CDR3 spans 15 residues.

The CDR3 reads CASSPAGDNEQFF. CDR3 bases: TGTGCCAGCAGCCCGGCGGGCGACAATGAGCAGTTCTTC. The rearrangement joins TRBV7-2 to TRBJ2-1, with D possibly being TRBD2 (5 bases). V was shortened by 5 bases and J by 5 bases, with 10 bases between the two germline ends. CDR1 and CDR2 from the germline V gene are SGHTA and FQGNSA. CDR3 length: 13 amino acids.

The CDR3 DNA follows: TGTGCCAGTAATCGGCAAGAGTACACCGGGGAGCTGTTTTTT. It yields the protein CASNRQEYTGELFF. V gene TRBV19 combines with J gene TRBJ2-2; D uncertain. This CDR3 comprises 14 residues. Germline CDR1 and CDR2: LNHDA and SQIVND (reference sequence). Trimming shortened V by 7 bases and J by 3 bases, and 12 bases separated the two germline ends.

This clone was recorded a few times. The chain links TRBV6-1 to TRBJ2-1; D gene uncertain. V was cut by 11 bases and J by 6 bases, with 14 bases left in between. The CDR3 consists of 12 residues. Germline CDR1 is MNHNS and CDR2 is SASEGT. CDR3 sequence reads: CAPSPAFNEQFF. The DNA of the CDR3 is TGTGCCCCCAGCCCGGCCTTCAATGAGCAGTTCTTC.

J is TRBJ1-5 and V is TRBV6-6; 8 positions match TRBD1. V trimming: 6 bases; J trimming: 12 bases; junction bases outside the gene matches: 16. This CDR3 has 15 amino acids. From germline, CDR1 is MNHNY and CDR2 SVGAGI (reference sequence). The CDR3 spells CASRSAGGQALNQHF. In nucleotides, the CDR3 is TGTGCCAGCAGGTCCGCAGGGGGACAGGCCCTTAACCAGCATTTT.

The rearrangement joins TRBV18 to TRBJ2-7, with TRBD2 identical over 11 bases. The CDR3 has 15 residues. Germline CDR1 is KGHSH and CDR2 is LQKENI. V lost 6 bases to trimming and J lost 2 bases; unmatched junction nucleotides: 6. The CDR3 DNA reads TGTGCCAGCTCGGATCTAGCGGGGGGAACCTACGAGCAGTACTTC. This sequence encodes CASSDLAGGTYEQYF.

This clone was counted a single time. CDR3 sequence reads: CASSPPTVQETQYF. DNA for the CDR3: TGTGCCAGCTCACCACCGACAGTTCAAGAGACCCAGTACTTC. The V call is TRBV18, the J call TRBJ2-5; tentative D call: TRBD1 (5 bases). Per germline, CDR1 KGHSH and CDR2 LQKENI. The V and J ends lost 0 bases and 2 bases respectively, with 7 bases between them. The CDR3 spans 14 residues.

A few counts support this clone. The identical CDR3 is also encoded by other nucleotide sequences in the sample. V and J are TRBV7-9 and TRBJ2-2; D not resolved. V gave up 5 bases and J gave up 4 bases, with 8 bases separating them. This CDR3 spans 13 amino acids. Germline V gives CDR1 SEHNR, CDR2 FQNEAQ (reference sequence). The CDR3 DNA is TGTGCCAGCAGCCGCGGACGCACCGGGGAGCTGTTTTTT. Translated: CASSRGRTGELFF. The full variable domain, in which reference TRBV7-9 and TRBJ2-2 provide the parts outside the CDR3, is DTGVSQNPRHKITKRGQNVTFRCDPISEHNRLYWYRQTLGQGPEFLTYFQNEAQLEKSRLLSDRFSAERPKGSFSTLEIQRTEQGDSAMYLCASSRGRTGELFFGEGSRLTVL.